This T cell receptor (beta chain) was profiled in a study of blood T cell repertoires in COVID-19. For the study at large: From T cells, B-cell-depleted T cells, or PBMCs came the material, which was cDNA or gDNA.

Germline V lookup: CDR1 MNHEY, CDR2 SVGAGI. The CDR3 spans 14 residues. The V end was cut by 6 bases, the J end by 5 bases, with 13 bases between. Generated by immunoSEQ multiplex PCR, the TCRdb table keeps only in-frame clones and is missing some. The sample consists of over 150,000 clones, approximately 82% of them appearing once. This clone was counted ten times or more. The age range of participants was about 18 to 90 years, with residence in under 25 US areas. Cohort assignment relied on participant-reported clinical history. The chain links TRBV6-5 to TRBJ2-2; a possible D gene is TRBD2 (5 bases). The source of this sequence is a woman in her fifties or sixties who had recovered from COVID-19. The sample comprised PBMCs or T cells enriched from blood (not recorded which). The CDR3 DNA reads TGTGCCAGCAGCTTAGCGAGAGGGACCGGGGAGCTGTTTTTT. It yields the protein CASSLARGTGELFF.